Included here is one T cell receptor (beta chain) sequence, with context. Its antigen is undetermined. Each CDR3 protein gets one entry after TCRdb re-called the RT-PCR reads with MiXCR. The profile shows about 480,000 distinct CDR3 sequences, about 25% of them singletons. These data originate in a study of response to subunit inactivated influenza vaccine. The study's findings and limits: Few additional T cells are recruited per seasonal influenza vaccination, authors suggested.

The CDR3 sequence is 15 residues long. CDR1 is MNHEY and CDR2 is SVGEGT in the germline V gene. V shed 6 bases and J 0 bases; nucleotides not matched to a gene: 7. This chain connects TRBV6-2 or TRBV6-3 to TRBJ2-7; TRBD2 matches at 8 bases. The specimen comprised CD4+ T cells sorted from PBMCs, sampled 5 days after vaccination. The TCR comes from a man in his forties or fifties who received an inactivated influenza vaccine. The CDR3, as DNA: TGTGCCAGCAGACTTAGCGGGGCAAGCTCCTACGAGCAGTACTTC. Its protein product is CASRLSGASSYEQYF.